These 6 T cell receptor beta chains came from one sample sequenced in a study of shared clonotypes between healthy human individuals. Naive CD8 cells, CD45RO-negative and positively selected for CCR7, excluded terminally differentiated effector memory CD45RA+ cells. TCRdb keeps only in-frame clones here, not all; method: immunoSEQ multiplex PCR. The sample records around 2.1 million clones, about 92% being singletons. The sample was naive CD8+ T cells from PBMCs. The receptors come from a man aged 18 to 29 in good health. Some clones in this sample may be carry-over from other donors' samples.

V is TRBV7-9 and J is TRBJ1-5; TRBD1 might be the D (6 bases). The CDR3 consists of 15 residues. Deletions cut 1 base from V and 3 bases from J, with 10 bases between. Germline assignment: CDR1 SEHNR and CDR2 FQNEAQ (reference sequence). The CDR3 DNA sequence: TGTGCCAGCAGCTTAGACCGGGACACCAATCAGCCCCAGCATTTT. As protein: CASSLDRDTNQPQHF.

This clone has a handful of counts. This sequence joins TRBV4-1 and TRBJ1-1; D not resolved. V gave up 0 bases and J gave up 0 bases, with 14 bases separating them. Germline CDR1 reads MGHRA; CDR2 reads YSYEKL. CDR3 length: 17 residues. CDR3 in amino acids: CASSQEGTEDMNTEAFF. In DNA, the CDR3 is TGCGCCAGCAGCCAAGAGGGCACAGAAGACATGAACACTGAAGCTTTCTTT.

This chain uses TRBV25-1 with TRBJ2-2; the match to TRBD1 covers 8 bases. Per germline, CDR1 MGHDK and CDR2 SYGVNS. V trimming: 3 bases; J trimming: 5 bases; junction bases outside the gene matches: 8. The length of the CDR3 is 16 residues. CDR3 sequence (DNA): TGTGCCAGCAGTGAGCTAAGGACAGGGAATACCGGGGAGCTGTTTTTT. Protein sequence: CASSELRTGNTGELFF.

V gene TRBV9 combines with J gene TRBJ2-1; 7 nucleotides line up with TRBD1. The CDR3 covers 20 residues. In germline, CDR1 is SGDLS, CDR2 YYNGEE. J lost 0 bases, V lost 4 bases, and 19 bases had no gene match. The chain's CDR3 is CASSSVVGVLRDSSYNEQFF. In nucleotides, the CDR3 is TGTGCCAGCAGCAGCGTAGTAGGGGTTCTCCGGGACAGCTCCTACAATGAGCAGTTCTTC.

The chain is built from TRBV7-3 and TRBJ2-1; 11 bases align to TRBD2. This CDR3 region has 16 residues. V lost 5 bases and J lost 2; bases outside the gene matches: 5. CDR1 is SGHTA and CDR2 is FQGTGA in the germline V gene. Here the CDR3 DNA reads TGTGCCAGCAGCCTAAGGGGACTAGCGGCCTACAATGAGCAGTTCTTC. Residues: CASSLRGLAAYNEQFF.

V gene TRBV7-5 combines with J gene TRBJ2-1; the table's TRBD1 call for D was not verified on the DNA. TRBV7-5 is a pseudogene segment. The CDR3 is made up of 13 amino acids. CDR3 amino acids: CARSSGTIDEQFF. In nucleotides, the CDR3 is TGTGCCAGAAGCTCCGGGACAATCGATGAGCAGTTCTTC.